This T cell receptor beta chain was identified during a study of identical twins. Study findings and constraints: Insertions ran lower in abundant cord blood beta clonotypes, though not in memory repertoires. These conclusions were based on statistical analysis (cross-sectional, not following the same donors).

With regard to this clonotype: The antigen remains unidentified.

Healthy Caucasians supplied all donations. TCRdb re-analysed the 5' RACE reads in MiXCR, keeping a single row per CDR3 protein. Among about 530,000 distinct CDR3 sequences listed, approximately 20% were seen once. This sample was shared with a second study, whose subject was yellow fever vaccine responses in identical twins. That paper states: Twins' T cell vaccine responses reportedly looked partly convergent, partly personalized.

The sequence came from a woman aged 18 to 35 in good health. The sample was CD4+ T cells sorted from blood.

CDR3 DNA: TGTGCCATCAGGGCAGGGGGGCACGAGCAGTACTTC. Its translation: CAIRAGGHEQYF. The chain carries TRBV10-3 and TRBJ2-7; tentative D call: TRBD1 (7 bases). Deletions cut 6 bases from V and 5 bases from J, with 11 bases between. Germline-derived CDR1 and CDR2 are ENHRY and SYGVKD. CDR3 length equals 12 residues.